This T cell receptor beta chain was captured by sequencing in a study of blood T cell repertoires in COVID-19. Study background: Samples came from the United States, Italy and Spain, spanning acute and convalescent COVID-19. PBMCs, B-cell-depleted T cells, or T cells provided the cDNA or gDNA that made up the material.

As to this clone: This sample includes further DNA sequences coding for the same CDR3.

Sequenced by immunoSEQ multiplex PCR; TCRdb stores in-frame clones only, minus some. The data contain around 130,000 clones, roughly 86% of them singletons. This CDR3 is 17 amino acids long. Germline CDR1 reads KGHSH; CDR2 reads LQKENI. The trim removed 2 bases at V and 5 bases at J, leaving 11 bases unmatched. The sample taken for sequencing was peripheral blood. This TCR came from a human donor in a cohort sampled during active COVID-19. The chain uses TRBV18 and TRBJ2-3, with 9 bases lining up with TRBD1. CDR3 protein: CASSPGTGRLTQDTQYF. The CDR3 bases are TGTGCCAGCTCACCAGGGACAGGGAGATTAACACAAGATACGCAGTATTTT.